Each of the 15 T cell receptor beta chains below was sequenced from the same sample in a study of beta chain features in type 1 diabetes. Expressed TCRB transcripts were sequenced because the isolated RNA had all been reverse transcribed beforehand. Sequencing was performed with immunoSEQ multiplex PCR; in TCRdb, only in-frame clones are kept and a portion is missing. The table shows 450,000 or so clones, with more than 9.5% occurring only once. Specimen: naive CD4+ T cells from blood. All receptors come from a woman between 18 and 30 years old in good health.

The genes are TRBV7-3 and TRBJ2-1, with 8 bases aligning to TRBD1. After removal of 1 base from V and 6 bases from J, the junction contained 5 bases not matched to a gene. The CDR3 extends over 15 amino acids. Germline values: CDR1 SGHTA, CDR2 FQGTGA. CDR3 coding DNA: TGTGCCAGCAGCTTAAGTGGGACAGGCCCCAATGAGCAGTTCTTC. The encoded protein is CASSLSGTGPNEQFF.

This clone came up many times. Distinct nucleotide sequences in the sample also encode this CDR3. The chain uses TRBV13 and TRBJ2-6; D is unclear. Germline V gene data show CDR1 as PRHDT and CDR2 as FYEKMQ (reference sequence). The CDR3 has 14 amino acids. Trimming took off 0 bases at V and 0 bases at J, with 0 bases between the two ends. The CDR3 protein is CASSLGSGANVLTF. The CDR3 bases are TGTGCCAGCAGCTTAGGCTCTGGGGCCAACGTCCTGACTTTC.

This sequence joins TRBV2 and TRBJ2-5; 7 bases align to TRBD1. Trimming at V came to 8 bases and at J to 5 bases, leaving 11 bases not matched to a gene. The germline gives CDR1 SNHLY, CDR2 FYNNEI. The CDR3 runs to 14 residues. CDR3 sequence reads: CASGRQGHLETQYF. The CDR3 bases are TGTGCCAGCGGAAGACAGGGCCACCTGGAGACCCAGTACTTC.

The chain employs TRBV25-1 and TRBJ1-2; 8 bases fit TRBD1. Germline V CDR1 and CDR2: MGHDK, SYGVNS. V lost 4 bases to trimming and J lost 5 bases; unmatched junction nucleotides: 6. This CDR3 spans 14 amino acids. The CDR3 DNA sequence: TGTGCCAGCAGTGCAGGACAGGGAAGATATGGCTACACCTTC. Translated, it gives CASSAGQGRYGYTF.

This clone showed up just a few times. The V call is TRBV10-2, the J call TRBJ2-5, with 9 bases identical to TRBD2. The germline CDR1 and CDR2 sequences are WSHSY and SAAADI. V lost 8 bases to trimming and J lost 5 bases; unmatched junction nucleotides: 12. This CDR3 comprises 15 residues. DNA of the CDR3: TGCGCCAGCCGTAGGGTTAGCGGGAGTCGGGAGACCCAGTACTTC. Amino acids: CASRRVSGSRETQYF.

V usage is TRBV29-1 and J usage is TRBJ1-1, with 9 bases lining up with TRBD1. The length of the CDR3 is 13 residues. CDR1 and CDR2 from the germline V gene are SQVTM and ANQGSEA. V gave up 7 bases and J gave up 3 bases; unmatched junction bases: 6. The CDR3 nucleotides read TGCAGCGCTCAGGGACAGGGTGACACTGAAGCTTTCTTT. This gives the protein CSAQGQGDTEAFF. Together with reference TRBV29-1 and TRBJ1-1, the CDR3 gives the full variable domain: SAVISQKPSRDICQRGTSLTIQCQVDSQVTMMFWYRQQPGQSLTLIATANQGSEATYESGFVIDKFPISRPNLTFSTLTVSNMSPEDSSIYLCSAQGQGDTEAFFGQGTRLTVV.

The chain links TRBV18 to TRBJ2-5, with D maybe TRBD1 (6 bases). Germline V gene data show CDR1 as KGHSH and CDR2 as LQKENI. Between the trimmed V and J ends, which lost 6 bases and 4 bases, there was a span of 15 bases. The CDR3 loop spans 14 amino acids. The CDR3 spells CASSPQGILETQYF. The CDR3 coding sequence is TGTGCCAGCTCCCCTCAGGGGATACTAGAGACCCAGTACTTC.

As for this clone: The sample holds other DNA sequences that translate to the same CDR3. The chain combines TRBV18 with TRBJ1-1; D is perhaps TRBD1 (5 bases). CDR3 length equals 14 residues. Deletions cut 4 bases from V and 1 base from J, with 10 bases between. CDR1 is KGHSH and CDR2 is LQKENI in the germline V gene. The CDR3: CASSRDRKNTEAFF. The CDR3 DNA follows: TGTGCCAGCTCACGTGACAGAAAGAACACTGAAGCTTTCTTT.

This clone was seen only a few times. The chain has TRBV14 and TRBJ2-5; D might be TRBD2 (6 bases). V lost 1 base and J lost 5, with 8 bases in between. The germline gives CDR1 SGHDN, CDR2 FVKESK. CDR3 length: 13 residues. Written as DNA, the CDR3 is TGTGCCAGCAGCCAAGTCCGGGGGGAGACCCAGTACTTC. Amino acid sequence: CASSQVRGETQYF.

The chain couples TRBV18 to TRBJ2-7; 10 bases are shared with TRBD1. The germline gives CDR1 KGHSH, CDR2 LQKENI. The CDR3 contains 15 residues. J was trimmed by 6 bases and V by 3 bases; bases with no gene match: 8. DNA of the CDR3: TGTGCCAGCTCACCTTTGGGGACAGGGGACGTCGAGCAGTACTTC. It encodes CASSPLGTGDVEQYF.

This CDR3 reads CASSIGGVATDTQYF. The CDR3 DNA sequence: TGTGCCAGTAGTATCGGAGGCGTAGCCACAGATACGCAGTATTTT. The chain has TRBV19 and TRBJ2-3, with D possibly being TRBD2 (5 bases). There are 15 residues in the CDR3. The germline CDR1 and CDR2 sequences are LNHDA and SQIVND (reference sequence). Deletions cut 3 bases from V and 2 bases from J, with 12 bases between.

This clone was seen more than once but under ten times. Here the CDR3 DNA reads TGCGCCAGCAGCTTGGACAGCTCCTACAATGAGCAGTTCTTC. It yields the protein CASSLDSSYNEQFF. This chain connects TRBV5-1 to TRBJ2-1; D is uncertain. The CDR3 loop spans 14 amino acids. Germline V lookup: CDR1 SGHRS, CDR2 YFSETQ. Trimming left V 0 bases short and J 0 bases short, with 4 bases between.

The V call is TRBV28, the J call TRBJ2-2; no reliable D call. Germline V gene sequence: CDR1 MDHEN, CDR2 SYDVKM. The CDR3 is made up of 15 amino acids. Deletions cut 5 bases from V and 4 bases from J, with 14 bases between. This CDR3 is CASSTRKGATGELFF. CDR3 coding DNA: TGTGCCAGCAGTACGCGGAAAGGCGCCACCGGGGAGCTGTTTTTT.

V is TRBV9 and J is TRBJ2-7, with a weak D call TRBD1 (6 bases). The CDR3 runs to 15 residues. Germline V gives CDR1 SGDLS, CDR2 YYNGEE. The V end was cut by 5 bases, the J end by 0 bases, with 15 bases between. In DNA, the CDR3 is TGTGCCAGCAGAAATCCGACAGGAAGCTCCTACGAGCAGTACTTC. This encodes CASRNPTGSSYEQYF.

This clone occurred a few times. The rearrangement joins TRBV4-2 to TRBJ2-3, with D perhaps TRBD2 (6 bases). CDR1 LGHNA and CDR2 YNFKEQ come from the germline V gene. The CDR3 extends over 16 amino acids. Trimming shortened V by 1 base and J by 1 base, and 12 bases separated the two germline ends. The CDR3 region is CASSQVGGEGTDTQYF. In nucleotides, the CDR3 is TGTGCCAGCAGCCAAGTTGGCGGGGAGGGCACAGATACGCAGTATTTT.